This T cell receptor (beta chain) was retrieved from a study of blood T cells in healthy people across ages. A second PCR of roughly 6 to 12 cycles used a sample-barcoded 5' primer and a J-beta primer mix. Each cDNA was tagged by a template-switch adaptor containing 12 random nucleotides. All samples yielded 2.5 million or more CDR3-containing paired-end reads. TCRdb recomputed calls from the 5' RACE reads with MiXCR, one row per CDR3 protein. Counted here are fewer than 800,000 distinct CDR3 sequences, just under 25% occurring once; the ten biggest clones make up 9.4%. Another study also made use of these data, one on T cells of mothers and their children.

Specimen: blood. The TCR originated in a boy aged 5-17 years in good health.

The CDR3 sequence: CASSSQSGGRYNEQFF. DNA for the CDR3: TGCGCCAGCAGCTCACAATCTGGCGGAAGGTACAATGAGCAGTTCTTC. The chain uses TRBV5-1 and TRBJ2-1; D gene unclear. Trimming shortened V by 3 bases and J by 4 bases, and 17 bases separated the two germline ends. In germline, CDR1 is SGHRS, CDR2 YFSETQ. The CDR3 covers 16 residues.